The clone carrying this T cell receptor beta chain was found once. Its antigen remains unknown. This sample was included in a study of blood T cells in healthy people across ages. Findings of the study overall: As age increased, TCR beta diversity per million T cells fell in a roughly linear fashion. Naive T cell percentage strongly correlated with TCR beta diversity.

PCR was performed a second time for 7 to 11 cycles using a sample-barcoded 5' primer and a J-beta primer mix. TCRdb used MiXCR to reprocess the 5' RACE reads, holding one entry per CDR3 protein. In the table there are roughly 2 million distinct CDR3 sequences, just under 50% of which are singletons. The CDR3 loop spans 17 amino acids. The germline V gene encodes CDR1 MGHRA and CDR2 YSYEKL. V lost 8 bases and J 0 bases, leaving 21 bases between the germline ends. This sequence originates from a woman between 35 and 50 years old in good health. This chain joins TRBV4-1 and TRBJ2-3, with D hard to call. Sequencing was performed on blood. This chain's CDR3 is CASGPRLRFGSTDTQYF. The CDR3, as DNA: TGCGCCAGCGGTCCGAGACTCCGATTTGGCAGCACAGATACGCAGTATTTT.